This is a list of T cell receptor beta chains from one sample in a study of shared clonotypes between healthy human individuals. Generated by immunoSEQ multiplex PCR, the TCRdb table keeps only in-frame clones and is missing some. The sample lists around 550,000 clones; roughly 96% were seen once. The sample was naive CD8+ T cells sorted from blood. Every receptor here comes from a young woman in good health. Both conserved end residues are trimmed from each CDR3.

v_gene,j_gene,CDR3aa
TRBV6-5,TRBJ2-1,ASSYATDYNEQF
TRBV6-1,TRBJ1-2,ASSAKTTWGYGYT
TRBV28,NA,ASSSGDEQY
TRBV28,TRBJ2-5,ASSVDNSGQETQY
TRBV27,TRBJ2-1,ASSFLAGGSALSSYNEQF
TRBV7-9,TRBJ2-7,ASTQLAGDIEQY
TRBV7-2,TRBJ2-2,ASSLVRQYTGELF
TRBV5-6,TRBJ1-3,ASSFGDNSGNTIY
TRBV27,TRBJ2-7,ASSSLPRSAVIEQY
TRBV11-2,TRBJ2-3,ASSLGGRTDTQY
TRBV12-5,TRBJ2-7,ASGLVQPRTGYEQY
TRBV29-1,TRBJ2-2,SVAVGLTGELF
TRBV29-1,TRBJ2-2,SVETGGSGELF
TRBV5-1,TRBJ2-2,ASSFDRVRVIDTGELF
TRBV19,TRBJ2-2,ASSSGSDTGELF
TRBV28,TRBJ1-5,ASSSRVFDQPQH
TRBV19,TRBJ2-3,ASSTRATPARTSQY
TRBV18,TRBJ2-6,ASSPSKGGGAGANVLT
TRBV15,TRBJ1-4,ATSERFGRVATNEKLF
TRBV25-1,TRBJ2-7,ASSDSYEQY
TRBV5-4,TRBJ2-7,ASSLGLAGTYEQY
TRBV9,TRBJ1-2,ASSGRTGTNYGYT
TRBV28,TRBJ2-7,ASSLGSRAYEQY
TRBV5-6,TRBJ2-1,ASSLPSGGTYNEQF
TRBV13,TRBJ2-7,ASSLGTSSYEQY
TRBV15,TRBJ2-1,ATSRLAGEVEQF